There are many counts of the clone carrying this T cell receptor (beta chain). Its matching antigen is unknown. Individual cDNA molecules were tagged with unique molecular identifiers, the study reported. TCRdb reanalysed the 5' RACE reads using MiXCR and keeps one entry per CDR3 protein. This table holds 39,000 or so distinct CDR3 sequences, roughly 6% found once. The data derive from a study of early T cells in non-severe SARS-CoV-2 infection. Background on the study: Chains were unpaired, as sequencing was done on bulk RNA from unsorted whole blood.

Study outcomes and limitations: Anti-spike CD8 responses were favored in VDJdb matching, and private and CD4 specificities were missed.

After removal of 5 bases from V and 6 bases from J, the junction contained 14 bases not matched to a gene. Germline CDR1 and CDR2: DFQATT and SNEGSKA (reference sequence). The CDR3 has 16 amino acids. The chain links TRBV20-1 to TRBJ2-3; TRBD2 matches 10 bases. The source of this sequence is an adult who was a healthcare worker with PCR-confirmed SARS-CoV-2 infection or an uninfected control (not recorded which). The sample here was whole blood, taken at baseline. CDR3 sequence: CSADLGGLAGADTQYF. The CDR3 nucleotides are TGCAGTGCTGACCTGGGTGGGCTAGCGGGAGCCGATACGCAGTATTTT.